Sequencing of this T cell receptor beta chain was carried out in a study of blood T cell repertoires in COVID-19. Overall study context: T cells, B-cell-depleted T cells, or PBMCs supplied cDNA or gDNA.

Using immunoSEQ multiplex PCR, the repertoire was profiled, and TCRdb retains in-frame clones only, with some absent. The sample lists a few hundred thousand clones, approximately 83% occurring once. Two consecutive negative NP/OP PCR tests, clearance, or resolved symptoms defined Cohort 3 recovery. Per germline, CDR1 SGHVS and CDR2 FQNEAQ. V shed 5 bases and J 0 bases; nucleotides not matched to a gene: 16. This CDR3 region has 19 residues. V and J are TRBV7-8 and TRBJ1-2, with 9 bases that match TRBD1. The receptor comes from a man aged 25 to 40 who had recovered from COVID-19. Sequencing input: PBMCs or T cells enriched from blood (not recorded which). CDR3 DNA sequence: TGTGCCAGCAGCAGCTTATTAATTTTGGGGACAGGGCCTAACTATGGCTACACCTTC. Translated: CASSSLLILGTGPNYGYTF.